The table lists the clone carrying this T cell receptor beta chain with a few counts. Its antigen is still unknown. The data derive from a study of cytomegalovirus exposure and HLA in healthy donors. Study at large: A prior study identified just under 120 million unique TCR beta sequences from roughly 180 million T cells. General study points: The study listed approximately 170 cytomegalovirus-associated TCR beta chains. As a later analysis showed, several of the most significant clusters appeared to be linked to common viral pathogens.

The CDR3 consists of 15 residues. After removal of 0 bases from V and 8 bases from J, the junction contained 8 bases not matched to a gene. The germline CDR1 and CDR2 sequences are SGHVS and FQNEAQ. PCR was performed using 60 Vbeta and 13 Jbeta primers. Sequenced by immunoSEQ multiplex PCR; TCRdb stores in-frame clones only, minus some. The repertoire holds about 170,000 clones, with around 81% as singletons. Sequencing was carried out using PBMCs. This TCR was recovered from a woman aged 25-40 years in good health and CMV-seropositive. The chain employs TRBV7-8 and TRBJ2-3, with 7 bases fitting TRBD2. This chain's CDR3 is CASSLAGGIGGTQYF. Here the CDR3 DNA reads TGTGCCAGCAGCTTAGCGGGGGGGATTGGAGGTACGCAGTATTTT.